This T cell receptor beta chain was profiled in a study of blood T cell repertoires in COVID-19. Study-wide context: Some COVID-19 samples were acute and others convalescent; all came from the United States, Italy and Spain. PBMCs, B-cell-depleted T cells, or T cells were the source of the cDNA or gDNA that made up the material.

Methods used by the authors: Reference gene primer amplification yielded estimated nucleated cell counts. Only in-frame clones appear in the TCRdb table, and some are missing; sequencing was by immunoSEQ multiplex PCR. V, J and clone size reflect that table, while D and trimming were determined from the DNA. The sample consists of 300,000 or so clones, approximately 88% of them appearing once. V trimming: 0 bases; J trimming: 0 bases; junction bases outside the gene matches: 5. Germline V lookup: CDR1 SGHKS, CDR2 YYEKEE (reference sequence). CDR3 length: 18 residues. The sequence was obtained from a woman younger than 45 who had recovered from COVID-19. The sample taken for sequencing was peripheral blood. The V call is TRBV5-5, the J call TRBJ2-3, with 12 bases fitting TRBD2. CDR3: CASSLGVGLAGSTDTQYF. In nucleotides, the CDR3 is TGTGCCAGCAGCTTGGGCGTCGGACTAGCGGGGAGCACAGATACGCAGTATTTT.